This is a list of T cell receptor beta chains from one sample in a study of blood T cell repertoires in COVID-19. Produced via immunoSEQ multiplex PCR; TCRdb's table is partial and in-frame only. The table lists about 290,000 clones, approximately 88% of them singletons. Sample: PBMCs or T cells enriched from blood (not recorded which). These receptors were obtained from a woman aged 40-49 years who had recovered from COVID-19. Both conserved end residues are part of each CDR3. The D gene is left open where the match is weak. Clone size is shown for a subset of rows, as once, few, many or a class of expanded clone.

J gene: TRBJ2-6; D gene: NA; CDR3 length: 14; V gene: TRBV21-1; clone size: once; CDR3 protein: CASTSFSGANVLTF; CDR3 DNA: TGTGCCAGCACCTCCTTCTCTGGGGCCAACGTCCTGACTTTC
J gene: TRBJ1-2; D gene: NA; CDR3 length: 17; V gene: TRBV7-2; clone size: NA; CDR3 protein: CASSPTGIRGSNYGYTF; CDR3 DNA: TGTGCCAGCAGCCCCACCGGAATTAGGGGATCGAACTATGGCTACACCTTC
J gene: TRBJ2-7; D gene: TRBD1; CDR3 length: 14; V gene: TRBV7-2; clone size: NA; CDR3 protein: CASSGGQGPREQYF; CDR3 DNA: TGTGCCAGCAGTGGGGGACAGGGCCCCCGCGAGCAGTACTTC
J gene: TRBJ2-7; D gene: TRBD2; CDR3 length: 15; V gene: TRBV5-1; clone size: NA; CDR3 protein: CASSPRTSGAYEQYF; CDR3 DNA: TGCGCCAGCAGCCCGAGGACTAGCGGGGCCTACGAGCAGTACTTC
J gene: TRBJ1-6; D gene: NA; CDR3 length: 19; V gene: TRBV6-4; clone size: NA; CDR3 protein: CASSRTGMASRIDNSPLHF; CDR3 DNA: TGTGCCAGCAGTAGAACGGGGATGGCCAGCCGTATAGATAATTCACCCCTCCACTTT
J gene: TRBJ2-7; D gene: TRBD1; CDR3 length: 14; V gene: TRBV6-5; clone size: NA; CDR3 protein: CASRGDRGWHEQYF; CDR3 DNA: TGTGCTAGCAGGGGGGACAGGGGATGGCACGAGCAGTACTTC
J gene: TRBJ1-1; D gene: NA; CDR3 length: 13; V gene: TRBV12-3/TRBV12-4; clone size: few; CDR3 protein: CASSADRVTEAFF; CDR3 DNA: TGTGCCAGCAGCGCTGACCGGGTCACTGAAGCTTTCTTT
J gene: TRBJ1-5; D gene: TRBD1; CDR3 length: 17; V gene: TRBV27; clone size: NA; CDR3 protein: CASSPATGAASNQPQHF; CDR3 DNA: TGTGCCAGCAGTCCGGCGACAGGGGCCGCAAGCAATCAGCCCCAGCATTTT
J gene: TRBJ2-6; D gene: TRBD1; CDR3 length: 17; V gene: TRBV7-2; clone size: once; CDR3 protein: CASRPRAGGSGANVLTF; CDR3 DNA: TGTGCCAGCAGACCCAGGGCAGGGGGCTCTGGGGCCAACGTCCTGACTTTC
J gene: TRBJ1-1; D gene: TRBD1; CDR3 length: 15; V gene: TRBV4-2; clone size: NA; CDR3 protein: CASSLRTGGYTEAFF; CDR3 DNA: TGTGCCAGCAGCCTCCGGACAGGGGGATACACTGAAGCTTTCTTT
J gene: TRBJ2-7; D gene: TRBD2; CDR3 length: 18; V gene: TRBV5-1; clone size: NA; CDR3 protein: CASSPGTSGSPIVYEQYF; CDR3 DNA: TGCGCCAGCAGTCCCGGGACTAGCGGATCACCGATCGTCTACGAGCAGTACTTC
J gene: TRBJ2-5; D gene: NA; CDR3 length: 14; V gene: TRBV6-5; clone size: NA; CDR3 protein: CASTTSGRKETQYF; CDR3 DNA: TGTGCCAGCACGACGTCAGGGCGCAAAGAGACCCAGTACTTC
J gene: TRBJ2-7; D gene: TRBD2; CDR3 length: 20; V gene: TRBV10-2; clone size: NA; CDR3 protein: CASSKSRNMGLAGISYEQYF; CDR3 DNA: TGCGCCAGCAGTAAATCAAGGAACATGGGACTAGCGGGGATTTCCTACGAGCAGTACTTC
J gene: TRBJ1-4; D gene: TRBD1; CDR3 length: 14; V gene: TRBV3-1/TRBV3-2; clone size: NA; CDR3 protein: CASSPGQGEYQVLF; CDR3 DNA: TGTGCCAGCAGCCCCGGACAGGGTGAATATCAGGTGCTTTTT
J gene: TRBJ2-7; D gene: TRBD2; CDR3 length: 16; V gene: TRBV2; clone size: NA; CDR3 protein: CASSDSWPSGGYEQYF; CDR3 DNA: TGTGCCAGCAGTGATAGTTGGCCTAGCGGGGGCTACGAGCAGTACTTC
J gene: TRBJ2-3; D gene: NA; CDR3 length: 16; V gene: TRBV7-3; clone size: NA; CDR3 protein: CASSLNALAPGDTQYF; CDR3 DNA: TGTGCCAGCAGCTTAAATGCGCTAGCCCCTGGTGATACGCAGTATTTT
J gene: TRBJ1-1; D gene: TRBD1; CDR3 length: 13; V gene: TRBV2; clone size: NA; CDR3 protein: CASRTGVNTEAFF; CDR3 DNA: TGTGCCAGCAGGACAGGGGTTAACACTGAAGCTTTCTTT
J gene: TRBJ2-3; D gene: NA; CDR3 length: 14; V gene: TRBV7-9; clone size: NA; CDR3 protein: CASSFPGSTDTQYF; CDR3 DNA: TGTGCCAGCAGCTTTCCGGGGAGCACAGATACGCAGTATTTT
J gene: TRBJ1-2; D gene: NA; CDR3 length: 13; V gene: TRBV5-6; clone size: NA; CDR3 protein: CASSSTTGYGYTF; CDR3 DNA: TGTGCCAGCAGCTCAACCACAGGGTACGGCTACACCTTC
J gene: TRBJ2-5; D gene: NA; CDR3 length: 20; V gene: TRBV27; clone size: NA; CDR3 protein: CASSLGQPGGRAGVYETQYF; CDR3 DNA: TGTGCCAGCAGTTTGGGACAGCCGGGAGGAAGAGCGGGAGTATATGAGACCCAGTACTTC
J gene: TRBJ2-6; D gene: NA; CDR3 length: 16; V gene: TRBV5-1; clone size: NA; CDR3 protein: CASSFAQSSGANVLTF; CDR3 DNA: TGCGCCAGCAGCTTTGCACAAAGCTCTGGGGCCAACGTCCTGACTTTC
J gene: TRBJ1-3; D gene: TRBD1; CDR3 length: 15; V gene: TRBV6-5; clone size: NA; CDR3 protein: CASSPDRVYGNTIYF; CDR3 DNA: TGTGCCAGCAGTCCGGACAGGGTGTATGGAAACACCATATATTTT
J gene: TRBJ1-1; D gene: NA; CDR3 length: 12; V gene: TRBV12-3/TRBV12-4; clone size: NA; CDR3 protein: CASSLSSREAFF; CDR3 DNA: TGTGCCAGCAGTTTATCATCTCGGGAAGCTTTCTTT
J gene: TRBJ2-7; D gene: TRBD1; CDR3 length: 15; V gene: TRBV25-1; clone size: NA; CDR3 protein: CASSEVGQGRYEQYF; CDR3 DNA: TGTGCCAGCAGTGAAGTGGGACAGGGAAGATACGAGCAGTACTTC
J gene: TRBJ1-4; D gene: NA; CDR3 length: 11; V gene: TRBV30; clone size: NA; CDR3 protein: CAWSKDIVTIF; CDR3 DNA: TGTGCCTGGAGCAAAGATATAGTGACAATCTTT
J gene: TRBJ2-2; D gene: TRBD1; CDR3 length: 13; V gene: TRBV2; clone size: NA; CDR3 protein: CASLGQWSGELFF; CDR3 DNA: TGTGCCAGCCTGGGACAGTGGTCCGGGGAGCTGTTTTTT
J gene: TRBJ2-3; D gene: NA; CDR3 length: 15; V gene: TRBV11-2; clone size: NA; CDR3 protein: CASSLGTGHTDTQYF; CDR3 DNA: TGTGCCAGCAGCTTAGGAACAGGACACACAGATACGCAGTATTTT
J gene: TRBJ1-2; D gene: TRBD1; CDR3 length: 16; V gene: TRBV5-1; clone size: NA; CDR3 protein: CASSLFGQGENYGYTF; CDR3 DNA: TGCGCCAGCAGCCTGTTCGGACAGGGGGAGAACTATGGCTACACCTTC
J gene: TRBJ1-5; D gene: TRBD1; CDR3 length: 15; V gene: TRBV6-5; clone size: NA; CDR3 protein: CASRPGTGIYQPQHF; CDR3 DNA: TGTGCCAGCAGGCCCGGGACAGGGATTTATCAGCCCCAGCATTTT
J gene: TRBJ1-4; D gene: TRBD1; CDR3 length: 14; V gene: TRBV29-1; clone size: once; CDR3 protein: CSVGGQARNEKLFF; CDR3 DNA: TGCAGCGTGGGTGGACAGGCCCGTAATGAAAAACTGTTTTTT
J gene: TRBJ2-5; D gene: NA; CDR3 length: 14; V gene: TRBV11-2; clone size: NA; CDR3 protein: CASSFGQYQETQYF; CDR3 DNA: TGTGCCAGCAGCTTCGGACAGTACCAAGAGACCCAGTACTTC
J gene: TRBJ2-7; D gene: NA; CDR3 length: 14; V gene: TRBV7-8; clone size: NA; CDR3 protein: CASSKIQSSYEQYF; CDR3 DNA: TGTGCCAGCAGTAAAATACAGAGCTCCTACGAGCAGTACTTC
J gene: TRBJ2-3; D gene: NA; CDR3 length: 16; V gene: TRBV19; clone size: once; CDR3 protein: CASSKEGARGDDTQYF; CDR3 DNA: TGTGCCAGTAGTAAGGAGGGGGCTAGAGGGGACGATACGCAGTATTTT
J gene: TRBJ1-2; D gene: TRBD1; CDR3 length: 17; V gene: TRBV3-1/TRBV3-2; clone size: NA; CDR3 protein: CASSQEGQGLLNYGYTF; CDR3 DNA: TGTGCCAGCAGCCAAGAGGGACAGGGCCTTCTAAACTATGGCTACACCTTC
J gene: TRBJ1-5; D gene: NA; CDR3 length: 13; V gene: TRBV3-1/TRBV3-2; clone size: NA; CDR3 protein: CASSQDMNQPQHF; CDR3 DNA: TGTGCCAGCAGCCAAGATATGAATCAGCCCCAGCATTTT
J gene: TRBJ2-2; D gene: NA; CDR3 length: 14; V gene: TRBV7-9; clone size: NA; CDR3 protein: CASSLMGQTGELFF; CDR3 DNA: TGTGCCAGCAGCTTGATGGGGCAAACCGGGGAGCTGTTTTTT
J gene: TRBJ2-3; D gene: TRBD2; CDR3 length: 16; V gene: TRBV6-4; clone size: few; CDR3 protein: CASSDSFSGNADTQYF; CDR3 DNA: TGTGCCAGCAGTGACTCGTTCAGCGGGAACGCAGATACGCAGTATTTT
J gene: TRBJ1-1; D gene: TRBD1; CDR3 length: 15; V gene: TRBV25-1; clone size: NA; CDR3 protein: CASSALGTGDTEAFF; CDR3 DNA: TGTGCCAGCAGTGCTTTGGGGACAGGGGACACTGAAGCTTTCTTT
J gene: TRBJ1-3; D gene: NA; CDR3 length: 13; V gene: TRBV11-3; clone size: NA; CDR3 protein: CASSVNLQDTIYF; CDR3 DNA: TGTGCCAGCAGCGTCAACCTTCAGGACACCATATATTTT
J gene: TRBJ2-3; D gene: TRBD2; CDR3 length: 18; V gene: TRBV7-9; clone size: NA; CDR3 protein: CASSPVGLAGQWEDTQYF; CDR3 DNA: TGTGCCAGCAGCCCGGTCGGGCTAGCGGGGCAATGGGAAGATACGCAGTATTTT
J gene: TRBJ2-3; D gene: TRBD1; CDR3 length: 16; V gene: TRBV4-3; clone size: NA; CDR3 protein: CASSQQNRGRTDTQYF; CDR3 DNA: TGCGCCAGCAGCCAACAAAACAGGGGGCGCACAGATACGCAGTATTTT
J gene: TRBJ1-2; D gene: NA; CDR3 length: 13; V gene: TRBV15; clone size: many; CDR3 protein: CATRGEGVYGYTF; CDR3 DNA: TGTGCCACCAGGGGGGAGGGTGTCTATGGCTACACCTTC
J gene: TRBJ2-7; D gene: TRBD1; CDR3 length: 14; V gene: TRBV7-9; clone size: NA; CDR3 protein: CASSPGQGRYEQYF; CDR3 DNA: TGTGCCAGCAGCCCGGGACAGGGGCGCTACGAGCAGTACTTC